Below, one TCR beta chain is given with its context. Repertoires were generated with immunoSEQ multiplex PCR, while TCRdb's copy carries only in-frame clones and drops some. The table records approximately 500,000 clones, around nine tenths of them present only once. Cohort allocation depended upon clinical history that participants reported. V was trimmed by 5 bases and J by 7 bases, leaving 19 bases between them. Germline V gene sequence: CDR1 SGHKS, CDR2 YYEKEE (reference sequence). There are 14 residues in the CDR3. This entry belongs to a study of blood T cell repertoires in COVID-19. The sequence was collected from a woman aged 40-49 years who had recovered from COVID-19. The rearrangement uses TRBV5-5 and TRBJ2-7; possible D gene TRBD1, 6 bases. Source material: PBMCs or T cells enriched from blood (not recorded which). CDR3 sequence (DNA): TGTGCCAGCAGGAGGGTGGGGGCGCGGTGGGAGCAGTACTTC. Translated: CASRRVGARWEQYF.